Below, 30 T cell receptor beta chains from the same sample are listed, as sequenced in a study of T cells expressing NK-cell markers. TCRdb reprocessed the 5' RACE reads; each CDR3 protein has one entry and no DNA is given. The sample has about 460,000 distinct CDR3 sequences. Sequences were obtained from blood T cells: a sorted CD56 or NKG2C T cell subset, CD4+ or CD8+ T cells, or bulk PBMC T cells (not recorded which). These receptors were obtained from a woman aged 50 to 65 in good health.

The chain links TRBV7-9 to TRBJ1-5; TCRdb lists TRBD1, though no DNA is available to test this call. Germline CDR1 and CDR2: SEHNR and FQNEAQ (reference sequence). The CDR3 extends over 16 amino acids. The CDR3 spells CASSITGTAGEGPQHF.

The V and J genes are TRBV25-1 and TRBJ2-7; there is no DNA to check the TCRdb D call of TRBD2. This CDR3 contains 12 residues. Germline loops: CDR1 MGHDK, CDR2 SYGVNS. The CDR3 spells CATRATQNEQYF.

This chain joins TRBV20-1 and TRBJ2-7. This CDR3 comprises 15 residues. Germline CDR1 is DFQATT and CDR2 is SNEGSKA (reference sequence). This CDR3 reads CSARSPSGRAYEQYF.

The J gene is TRBJ2-1, the V gene TRBV4-2; TCRdb selects TRBD2, and the lack of DNA leaves this call unchecked. This CDR3 region has 16 residues. Germline CDR1 LGHNA, CDR2 YNFKEQ. The CDR3 sequence: CASSHPGTSGSVQQFF.

The chain uses TRBV19 and TRBJ2-1. Germline CDR1 LNHDA, CDR2 SQIVND (reference sequence). The CDR3 runs 13 residues. The CDR3 reads CASSIRRDNEQFF.

The V call is TRBV7-3, the J call TRBJ2-7. The CDR3 length is 15 residues. Germline-derived CDR1 and CDR2 are SGHTA and FQGTGA. This CDR3 reads CASSLLPGSSYEQYF.

This sequence joins TRBV4-2 and TRBJ2-1. CDR3 length equals 13 residues. Germline V gene data show CDR1 as LGHNA and CDR2 as YNFKEQ. The CDR3 protein is CASSQDGDNEQFF.

The chain carries TRBV6-6 and TRBJ2-2; the TRBD1 assignment by TCRdb is unverifiable without DNA. In germline, CDR1 is MNHNY, CDR2 SVGAGI (reference sequence). The CDR3 length is 14 residues. CDR3 sequence reads: CASRPGQVTGELFF.

The V gene is TRBV7-2, the J gene TRBJ2-5; the D call from TCRdb, TRBD2, cannot be confirmed without DNA. The CDR3 is 15 amino acids. Germline V lookup: CDR1 SGHTA, CDR2 FQGNSA. CDR3 sequence: CASSFAGLTKETQYF.

The chain links TRBV12-3 or TRBV12-4 to TRBJ1-5. The CDR3 has 14 amino acids. The CDR3 loop reads CASSSGPNNQPQHF.

The CDR3 loop reads CASSRVRRHTEAFF. The rearrangement joins TRBV7-9 to TRBJ1-1. This CDR3 is 14 amino acids long. Germline loops: CDR1 SEHNR, CDR2 FQNEAQ (reference sequence).

This chain joins TRBV21-1 and TRBJ1-5. TRBV21-1 is marked as a pseudogene. The CDR3 consists of 17 residues. The CDR3 here is CASSKKWDGFRGQPQHF.

This chain connects TRBV20-1 to TRBJ1-2. Germline values: CDR1 DFQATT, CDR2 SNEGSKA (reference sequence). The CDR3 spans 12 residues. The chain's CDR3 is CSASSRIFGYTF.

The J gene is TRBJ2-7, the V gene TRBV27; as DNA is missing, the TRBD2 call by TCRdb cannot be tested. Germline loops: CDR1 MNHEY, CDR2 SMNVEV (reference sequence). The CDR3 sequence is 19 residues long. This chain's CDR3 is CASSLHGLAGGSYSYEQYF.

The CDR3 is CAISVKGADNEQFF. This chain links TRBV10-3 with TRBJ2-1; TCRdb proposes TRBD1, but this gene call is untestable without DNA. CDR1 is ENHRY and CDR2 is SYGVKD in the germline V gene. This CDR3 comprises 14 residues.

The chain carries TRBV15 and TRBJ2-4; the TRBD1 assignment by TCRdb is unverifiable without DNA. The CDR3 sequence is 13 residues long. Germline-derived CDR1 and CDR2 are LNHNV and YYDKDF (reference sequence). The CDR3: CATSRGVGDIQYF.

The chain recombines TRBV5-1 with TRBJ2-1; TCRdb's D call, TRBD2, is unchecked because there is no DNA. The germline V gene encodes CDR1 SGHRS and CDR2 YFSETQ. The CDR3 has 16 residues. The chain's CDR3 is CASSFGLAGSYNEQFF. The full variable domain, with the rest looked up from reference TRBV5-1 and TRBJ2-1, is KAGVTQTPRYLIKTRGQQVTLSCSPISGHRSVSWYQQTPGQGLQFLFEYFSETQRNKGNFPGRFSGRQFSNSRSEMNVSTLELGDSALYLCASSFGLAGSYNEQFFGPGTRLTVL.

The CDR3 here is CASSPVDRVDSPLHF. V usage is TRBV12-3 or TRBV12-4 and J usage is TRBJ1-6; TCRdb's D gene call, TRBD1, goes unchecked for lack of DNA. The CDR3 runs 15 residues.

CDR3 region: CASSQPESNEQFF. V usage is TRBV4-2 and J usage is TRBJ2-1. The CDR3 spans 13 residues. Germline V CDR1 and CDR2: LGHNA, YNFKEQ.

The chain combines TRBV5-1 with TRBJ2-4; TCRdb indicates TRBD2, and absent DNA this call remains unverified. Germline V gene sequence: CDR1 SGHRS, CDR2 YFSETQ. The CDR3 is 15 amino acids. CDR3 protein: CASSLTTRAKNIQYF.

This chain joins TRBV7-2 and TRBJ2-1; TCRdb picks TRBD2, but there is no DNA to check that call. Germline V gene data show CDR1 as SGHTA and CDR2 as FQGNSA. The CDR3 is made up of 15 amino acids. The CDR3 protein is CASGQGGRNAREQFF.

The chain combines TRBV20-1 with TRBJ2-5; absent DNA, TCRdb's TRBD2 call cannot be checked. Germline CDR1 DFQATT, CDR2 SNEGSKA (reference sequence). CDR3 length: 18 amino acids. Here the CDR3 reads CSARAFAGARKWEKTQYF.

The chain employs TRBV15 and TRBJ1-4; there is no DNA to check the TCRdb D call of TRBD1. Germline loops: CDR1 LNHNV, CDR2 YYDKDF (reference sequence). This CDR3 contains 15 residues. The CDR3 loop is CATSREKGGPEKLFF.

The rearrangement links TRBV10-3 to TRBJ2-3. The germline gives CDR1 ENHRY, CDR2 SYGVKD. The CDR3 consists of 12 residues. This chain's CDR3 is CAIGEVTDTQYF.

This chain joins TRBV5-6 and TRBJ1-5. The CDR3 sequence is 14 residues long. Germline CDR1 and CDR2: SGHDT and YYEEEE. CDR3: CASSRVGGSQPQHF.

The chain uses TRBV7-2 and TRBJ1-3; there is no DNA to check the TCRdb D call of TRBD1. The CDR3 covers 18 residues. Germline CDR1 reads SGHTA; CDR2 reads FQGNSA. CDR3 residues: CASKKMGTGVRSGNTIYF.

CDR3 sequence: CASSPMGQPQETQYF. This chain joins TRBV3-1 and TRBJ2-5; TCRdb returns TRBD1, unconfirmable since there is no DNA. CDR1 is LGHDT and CDR2 is YNNKEL in the germline V gene (reference sequence). CDR3 length: 15 residues.

This rearrangement joins TRBV4-1 to TRBJ2-1; absent DNA, TCRdb's TRBD2 call cannot be checked. Looked up from germline, CDR1 is MGHRA and CDR2 is YSYEKL. There are 17 residues in the CDR3. The CDR3 protein is CASSQEGTSGSYNEQFF.

The chain has TRBV5-1 and TRBJ2-1; TCRdb's D call, TRBD2, is unchecked because there is no DNA. This CDR3 is 12 amino acids long. CDR1 and CDR2 from the germline V gene are SGHRS and YFSETQ. The CDR3 is CASSTSYNEQFF.

The genes are TRBV5-1 and TRBJ2-1; the TRBD2 assignment by TCRdb is unverifiable without DNA. Germline CDR1 is SGHRS and CDR2 is YFSETQ. There are 17 residues in the CDR3. This CDR3 is CASSPLGASGRVDEQFF.